The 3 T cell receptor beta chains listed next were all sequenced from one sample in a study of cytomegalovirus exposure and HLA in healthy donors. TCRdb's copy holds only in-frame clones and misses some; the assay was immunoSEQ multiplex PCR. Of 110,000 to 150,000 clones detected, more than 80% appear once; the ten largest clones hold over 5%. Sequencing was carried out using PBMCs. The receptors shown here come from a woman aged 25 to 39 in good health and CMV-seropositive.

There are a few counts of this clone. This sequence joins TRBV11-1 and TRBJ1-5, with D unclear. The CDR3 has 13 amino acids. The germline CDR1 and CDR2 sequences are SGHAT and FQDESV (reference sequence). V shed 3 bases and J shed 6 bases, with 9 bases lying between them. For the CDR3, the DNA is TGTGCCAGCAGCTTGGGCACGGCTCAGCCCCAGCATTTT. Translated, it gives CASSLGTAQPQHF.

In its sample, this clone was seen once. The chain employs TRBV28 and TRBJ1-2; D may be TRBD1 (6 bases). CDR3 length: 16 residues. With 8 bases removed from V and 1 base from J, the gap between germline ends came to 20 bases. The germline V gene encodes CDR1 MDHEN and CDR2 SYDVKM. The CDR3 DNA follows: TGTGCCAGCCAAAGGGTAGAGGGGGGGAATAACTATGGCTACACCTTC. Its protein is CASQRVEGGNNYGYTF.

This chain connects TRBV2 to TRBJ1-5; no clear D gene. Between the trimmed V and J ends, which lost 3 bases and 4 bases, there was a span of 7 bases. This CDR3 region has 13 residues. CDR1 and CDR2 (germline): SNHLY, FYNNEI. The CDR3 nucleotides are TGTGCCAGCAGTGATCGGGGAAATCAGCCCCAGCATTTT. Translated: CASSDRGNQPQHF.